This is a list of T cell receptor beta chains from one sample in a study of CD8+CD57+ T cells in acquired aplastic anemia. Via MiXCR, TCRdb re-called the reads, giving one row per CDR3 protein. The profile shows roughly 160,000 distinct CDR3 sequences, 40% to 50% of them singletons. Specimen: sorted CD4+, CD8+, or CD8+CD57+ T cells (not recorded which) from PBMCs. Receptors originate from a human donor with aplastic anemia. The CDR3 runs from the conserved cysteine through the conserved F or W. D genes are given only for firm matches. Some rows have no size entry. The others give once, few or many, or a class for an expanded clone.

TRBV19	medium-sized	-	TRBJ1-6	TGTGCCAGTAGTATAAACGGCGATTCACCCCTCCACTTT	CASSINGDSPLHF
TRBV19	many	-	TRBJ2-1	TGTGCCAGTAGTAGATTTCGAGACACCAGCAATGAGCAGTTCTTC	CASSRFRDTSNEQFF
TRBV18	many	-	TRBJ2-5	TGTGCCAGCTGCCACGGCCAGGCCAACCAAGAGACCCAGTACTTC	CASCHGQANQETQYF
TRBV11-2	many	-	TRBJ1-5	TGTGCCAGCAGCTCAGGGTCTCCGGGGCAGCCCCAGCATTTT	CASSSGSPGQPQHF
TRBV10-3	-	-	TRBJ1-4	TGTGCCACCCGACAGGATTTTACGACAGGACTTGGCGAAAAACTGTTTTTT	CATRQDFTTGLGEKLFF
TRBV20-1	-	-	TRBJ2-3	TGCAGTATAACGAAAAGCACAGATACGCGGTATTTT	CSITKSTDTRYF
TRBV7-2	-	TRBD1	TRBJ1-6	TGTGCCAGCAGCTTAGCCAGGGGGCAGGAACTCCACTTT	CASSLARGQELHF
TRBV15	-	TRBD2	TRBJ2-3	TGTGCCACCAGCAAAAAAGGCGGGAGAACTAGCACAGATACGCAGTATTTT	CATSKKGGRTSTDTQYF
TRBV9	-	-	TRBJ2-2	TGTGCCAGCAGCGTAGCTACGAGAGGGCCTGAGGGGACCGGGGAGCTGTTTTTT	CASSVATRGPEGTGELFF
TRBV4-2	many	-	TRBJ1-2	TGTGCCAGCAGCCAAGCGACAGACAACTATGGCTACACCTTC	CASSQATDNYGYTF
TRBV19	many	TRBD2	TRBJ2-7	TGTGCCAGTAGTATGGGACTAGCGGGATCCTACGAGCAGTACTTC	CASSMGLAGSYEQYF
TRBV15	-	-	TRBJ1-1	TGTGCCACCGGGGGCGGCGGGTTCACTGAAGCTTTCTTT	CATGGGGFTEAFF
TRBV5-1	once	-	TRBJ1-2	TGCGCCAGCAGTAAGGAGAACTATGGCTACACCTTC	CASSKENYGYTF
TRBV6-5	many	TRBD1	TRBJ2-5	TGTGCCAGCAGTTCGTTGACAGGGAAAGAGACCCAGTACTTC	CASSSLTGKETQYF
TRBV11-2	-	TRBD2	TRBJ2-1	TGTGCCAGCAGCTTTGGCGGGATTAGCGGGAGTTCCTACAATGAGCAGTTCTTC	CASSFGGISGSSYNEQFF
TRBV2	many	TRBD2	TRBJ2-1	TGTGCCAGCAGCGCCGGGACTAGAGGTGGTGAGCAGTTCTTC	CASSAGTRGGEQFF
TRBV14	many	-	TRBJ2-7	TGTGCCAGCAGCCCTCTGGGGGTAGCCCTCTCCTACGAGCAGTACTTC	CASSPLGVALSYEQYF
TRBV19	many	-	TRBJ1-1	TGTGCCAGCAGATGGCAGGGTTTAACTGAAGCTTTCTTT	CASRWQGLTEAFF
TRBV9	many	TRBD2	TRBJ2-7	TGTGCCAGCAGCGTTGACCCCGGGACTAGCGGGGTCTACGAGCAGTACTTC	CASSVDPGTSGVYEQYF
TRBV25-1	-	-	TRBJ2-5	TGTGCCAGCAGCTCATTTGGGGGGCAGCCCCAAGAGACCCAGTACTTC	CASSSFGGQPQETQYF
TRBV7-9	once	-	TRBJ2-3	TGTGCCAGCAGCACCTACGTACAAAATACGCAGTATTTT	CASSTYVQNTQYF
TRBV5-8	few	-	TRBJ1-4	TGTGCCAGCAGCTTGAAATTCCGGGGAAATGAAAAACTGTTTTTT	CASSLKFRGNEKLFF
TRBV29-1	-	-	TRBJ2-7	TGCAGCGTCCTCTACACGAGCGAGCAGTACTTC	CSVLYTSEQYF
TRBV20-1	-	-	TRBJ1-1	TGCAGTGCTAGAGAGGACGAGAACACTGAAGCTTTCTTT	CSAREDENTEAFF